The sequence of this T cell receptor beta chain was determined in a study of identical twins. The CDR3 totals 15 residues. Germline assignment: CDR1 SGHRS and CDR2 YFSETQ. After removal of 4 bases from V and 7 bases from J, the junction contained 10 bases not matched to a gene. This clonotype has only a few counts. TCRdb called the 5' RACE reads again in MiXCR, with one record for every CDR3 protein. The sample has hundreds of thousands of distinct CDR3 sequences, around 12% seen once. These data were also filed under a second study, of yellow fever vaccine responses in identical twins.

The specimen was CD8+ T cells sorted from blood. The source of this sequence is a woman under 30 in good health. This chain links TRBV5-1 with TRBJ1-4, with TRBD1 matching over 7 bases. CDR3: CASSTGRQGVEKLFF. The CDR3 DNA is TGCGCCAGCAGCACTGGAAGGCAGGGGGTTGAAAAACTGTTTTTT.